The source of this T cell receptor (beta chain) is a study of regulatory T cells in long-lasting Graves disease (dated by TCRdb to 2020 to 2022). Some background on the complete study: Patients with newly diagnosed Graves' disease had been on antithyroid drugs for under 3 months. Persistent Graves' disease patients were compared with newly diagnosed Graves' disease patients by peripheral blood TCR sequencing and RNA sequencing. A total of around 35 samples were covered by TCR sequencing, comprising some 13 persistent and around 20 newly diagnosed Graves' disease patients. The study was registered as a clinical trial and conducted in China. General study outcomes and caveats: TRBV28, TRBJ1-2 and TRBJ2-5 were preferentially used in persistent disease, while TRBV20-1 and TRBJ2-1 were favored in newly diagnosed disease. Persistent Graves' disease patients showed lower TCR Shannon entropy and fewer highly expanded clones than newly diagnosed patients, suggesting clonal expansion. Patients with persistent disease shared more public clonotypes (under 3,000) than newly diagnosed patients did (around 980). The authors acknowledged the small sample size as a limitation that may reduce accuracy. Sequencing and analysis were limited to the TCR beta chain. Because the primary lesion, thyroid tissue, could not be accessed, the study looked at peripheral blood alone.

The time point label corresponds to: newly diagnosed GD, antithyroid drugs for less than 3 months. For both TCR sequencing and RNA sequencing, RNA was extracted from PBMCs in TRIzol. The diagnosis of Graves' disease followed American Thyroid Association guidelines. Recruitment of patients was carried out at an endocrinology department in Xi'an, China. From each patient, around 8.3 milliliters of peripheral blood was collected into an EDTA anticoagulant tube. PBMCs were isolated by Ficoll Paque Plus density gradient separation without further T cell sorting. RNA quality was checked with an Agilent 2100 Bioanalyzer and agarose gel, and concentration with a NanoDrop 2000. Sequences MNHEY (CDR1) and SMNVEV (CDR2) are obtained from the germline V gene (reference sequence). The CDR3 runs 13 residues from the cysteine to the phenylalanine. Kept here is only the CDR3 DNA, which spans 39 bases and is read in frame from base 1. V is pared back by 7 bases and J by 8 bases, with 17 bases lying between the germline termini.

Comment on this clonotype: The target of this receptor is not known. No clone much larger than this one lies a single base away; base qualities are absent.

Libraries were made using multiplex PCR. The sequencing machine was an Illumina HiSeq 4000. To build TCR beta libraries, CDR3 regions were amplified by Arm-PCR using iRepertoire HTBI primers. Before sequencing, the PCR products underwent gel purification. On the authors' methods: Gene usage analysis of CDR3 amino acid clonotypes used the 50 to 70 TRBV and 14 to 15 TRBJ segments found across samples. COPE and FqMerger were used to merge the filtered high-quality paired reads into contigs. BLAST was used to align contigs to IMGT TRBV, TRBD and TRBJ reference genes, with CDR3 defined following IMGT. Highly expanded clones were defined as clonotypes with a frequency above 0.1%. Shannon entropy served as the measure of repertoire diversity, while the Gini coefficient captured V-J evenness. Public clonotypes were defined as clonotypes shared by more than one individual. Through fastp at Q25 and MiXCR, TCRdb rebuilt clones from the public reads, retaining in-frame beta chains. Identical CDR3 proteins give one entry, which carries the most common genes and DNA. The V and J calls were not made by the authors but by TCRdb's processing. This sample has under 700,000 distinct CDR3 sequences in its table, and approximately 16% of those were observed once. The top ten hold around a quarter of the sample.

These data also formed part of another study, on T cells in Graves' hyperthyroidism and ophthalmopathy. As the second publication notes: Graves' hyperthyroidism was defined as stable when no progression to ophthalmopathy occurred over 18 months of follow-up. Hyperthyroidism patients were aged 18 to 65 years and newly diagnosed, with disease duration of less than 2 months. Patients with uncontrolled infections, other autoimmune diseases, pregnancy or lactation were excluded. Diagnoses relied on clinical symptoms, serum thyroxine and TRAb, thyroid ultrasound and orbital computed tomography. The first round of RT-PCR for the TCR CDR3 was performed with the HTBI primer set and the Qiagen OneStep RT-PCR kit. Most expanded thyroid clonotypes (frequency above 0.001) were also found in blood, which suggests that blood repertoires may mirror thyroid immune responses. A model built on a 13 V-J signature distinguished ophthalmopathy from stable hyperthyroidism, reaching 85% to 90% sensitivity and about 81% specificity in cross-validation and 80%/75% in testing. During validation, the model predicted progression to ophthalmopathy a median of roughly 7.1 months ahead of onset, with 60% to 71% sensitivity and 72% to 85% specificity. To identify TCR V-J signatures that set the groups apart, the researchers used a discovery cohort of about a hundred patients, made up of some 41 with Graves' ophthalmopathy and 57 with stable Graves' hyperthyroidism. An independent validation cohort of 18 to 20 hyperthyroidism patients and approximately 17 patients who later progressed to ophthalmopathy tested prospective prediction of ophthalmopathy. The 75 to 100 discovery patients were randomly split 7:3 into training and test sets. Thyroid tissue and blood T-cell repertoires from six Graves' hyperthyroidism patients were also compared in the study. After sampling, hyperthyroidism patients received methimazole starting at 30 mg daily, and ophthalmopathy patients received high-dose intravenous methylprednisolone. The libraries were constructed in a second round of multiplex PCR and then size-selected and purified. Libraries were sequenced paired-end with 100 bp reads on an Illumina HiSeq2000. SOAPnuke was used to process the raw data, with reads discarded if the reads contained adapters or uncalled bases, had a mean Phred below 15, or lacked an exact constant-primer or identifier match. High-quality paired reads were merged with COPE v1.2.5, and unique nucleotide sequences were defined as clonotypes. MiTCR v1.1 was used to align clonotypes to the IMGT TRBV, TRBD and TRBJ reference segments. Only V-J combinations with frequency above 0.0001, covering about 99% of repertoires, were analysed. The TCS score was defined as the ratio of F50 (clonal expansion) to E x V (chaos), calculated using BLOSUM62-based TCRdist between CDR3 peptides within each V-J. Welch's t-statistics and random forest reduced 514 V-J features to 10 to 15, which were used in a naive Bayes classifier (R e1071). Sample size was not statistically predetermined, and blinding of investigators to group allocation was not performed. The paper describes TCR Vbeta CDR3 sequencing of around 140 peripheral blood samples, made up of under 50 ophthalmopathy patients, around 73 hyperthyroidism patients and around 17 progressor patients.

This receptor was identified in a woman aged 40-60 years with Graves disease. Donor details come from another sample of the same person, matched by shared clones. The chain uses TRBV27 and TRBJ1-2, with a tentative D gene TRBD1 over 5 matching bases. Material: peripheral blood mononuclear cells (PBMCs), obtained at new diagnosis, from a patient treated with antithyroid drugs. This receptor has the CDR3 CASTNWQPGGYTF. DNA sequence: TGTGCCAGCACGAACTGGCAGCCAGGGGGCTACACCTTC.